The 23 T cell receptor beta chains below all came from one sample that was sequenced in a study of blood T cell repertoires in COVID-19. The method was immunoSEQ multiplex PCR; TCRdb's version includes in-frame clones alone and lacks a portion of them. The sample contains tens of thousands of clones, roughly 90% of which appear only once. Sequenced input: peripheral blood. These receptors came from a man between 70 and 80 years old with active or convalescent COVID-19.

This clone was observed once. The chain is built from TRBV7-2 and TRBJ2-1, with 12 nucleotides matching TRBD1. Germline values: CDR1 SGHTA, CDR2 FQGNSA. The CDR3 is 14 residues long. V dropped 4 bases and J dropped 8; count of bases not matched to a gene: 3. CDR3 protein: CASSSGTGGDEQFF. In DNA form, the CDR3 reads TGTGCCAGCAGCTCCGGGACAGGGGGCGATGAGCAGTTCTTC.

The rearrangement uses TRBV28 and TRBJ1-2; D is unresolved. CDR3 size: 12 residues. Germline assignment: CDR1 MDHEN and CDR2 SYDVKM. Trimming took 2 bases from V and 3 from J, leaving 4 bases between them. The CDR3 spells CASSLPDYGYTF. CDR3 in DNA: TGTGCCAGCAGTTTACCGGACTATGGCTACACCTTC.

The chain recombines TRBV19 with TRBJ2-1; the match to TRBD2 covers 13 bases. Germline lookup yields CDR1 LNHDA and CDR2 SQIVND (reference sequence). J lost 8 bases, V lost 6 bases, and 10 bases had no gene match. CDR3 length: 16 amino acids. The CDR3 region is CASRSGTSGILDEQFF. The CDR3 DNA is TGTGCCAGTAGAAGCGGGACTAGCGGGATTCTTGATGAGCAGTTCTTC.

With regard to this clone: This sample includes further DNA sequences coding for the same CDR3. The V and J genes are TRBV29-1 and TRBJ1-1; D not resolved. The CDR3 totals 11 residues. The germline gives CDR1 SQVTM, CDR2 ANQGSEA. Trimming shortened V by 5 bases and J by 1 base, and 5 bases separated the two germline ends. The CDR3 DNA is TGCAGCGTTTACTCGAACACTGAAGCTTTCTTT. Its protein is CSVYSNTEAFF.

A few counts support this clone. The chain couples TRBV27 to TRBJ2-7; 10 bases line up with TRBD1. V shed 5 bases, J shed 2 bases, and the junction held 15 bases outside the gene matches. The CDR3 totals 18 residues. The germline V gene encodes CDR1 MNHEY and CDR2 SMNVEV (reference sequence). The CDR3 spells CASSPRVFGTGEAYEQYF. The DNA for the CDR3 is TGTGCCAGCAGTCCACGGGTTTTTGGGACAGGGGAGGCCTACGAGCAGTACTTC.

V and J are TRBV24-1 and TRBJ2-7, with D perhaps matching TRBD1 (7 bases). The CDR3 runs 16 residues. The V end lost 7 bases, the J end lost 4 bases, and 22 bases lay between the germline ends. Germline V gene sequence: CDR1 KGHDR, CDR2 SFDVKD. CDR3 region: CATSPSWAGGTYEQYF. DNA for the CDR3: TGTGCCACCAGCCCCTCGTGGGCAGGGGGGACGTACGAGCAGTACTTC.

V usage is TRBV19 and J usage is TRBJ2-3; 9 nucleotides line up with TRBD2. In germline, CDR1 is LNHDA, CDR2 SQIVND (reference sequence). CDR3 length: 19 residues. The ends lost 6 bases at V and 3 bases at J; junction bases unmatched: 19. The CDR3 sequence is CASRRGMVAGAGLTDTQYF. DNA for the CDR3: TGTGCCAGTAGAAGGGGGATGGTAGCGGGAGCGGGATTAACAGATACGCAGTATTTT.

CDR3: CASRLAGSYEQYF. DNA for the CDR3: TGTGCCAGCAGGTTAGCGGGCTCCTACGAGCAGTACTTC. V is TRBV27 and J is TRBJ2-7; 7 bases are shared with TRBD2. The CDR3 covers 13 residues. Germline CDR1 reads MNHEY; CDR2 reads SMNVEV (reference sequence). Germline trimming cut 6 bases from V and 0 bases from J; bases unmatched to any gene: 2.

The V call is TRBV9, the J call TRBJ2-2; 7 bases are shared with TRBD1. Germline lookup yields CDR1 SGDLS and CDR2 YYNGEE. The CDR3 is made up of 16 amino acids. The J segment lost 4 bases and the V segment lost 4 bases, leaving 10 bases of the junction unmatched. CDR3 residues: CASSTRQGRGTGELFF. The DNA for the CDR3 is TGTGCCAGCAGCACCCGACAGGGAAGAGGCACCGGGGAGCTGTTTTTT.

This sequence joins TRBV7-9 and TRBJ1-2, with D possibly being TRBD1 (6 bases). Germline V lookup: CDR1 SEHNR, CDR2 FQNEAQ (reference sequence). The CDR3 spans 12 residues. V was trimmed by 6 bases and J by 7 bases, leaving 12 bases between them. CDR3: CASRAGAGGYTF. As DNA, the CDR3 is TGTGCCAGCAGGGCAGGGGCTGGTGGCTACACCTTC.

This chain links TRBV2 with TRBJ2-7; a possible D gene is TRBD1 (6 bases). The germline CDR1 and CDR2 sequences are SNHLY and FYNNEI. V shed 7 bases and J shed 1 base, with 11 bases lying between them. CDR3 length: 13 amino acids. As DNA, the CDR3 is TGTGCCAGCATGGGACAAAGTTCCTACGAGCAGTACTTC. Amino acid sequence: CASMGQSSYEQYF.

This rearrangement joins TRBV5-1 to TRBJ1-4; possibly TRBD1 for D (6 bases). The germline V and J ends were trimmed by 4 bases and 8 bases, with 18 bases remaining between them. Germline-derived CDR1 and CDR2 are SGHRS and YFSETQ. This CDR3 is built from 15 residues. CDR3 coding DNA: TGCGCCAGCAGCGTTCAGGGGAGGGATGAAGAAAAACTGTTTTTT. Its translation: CASSVQGRDEEKLFF.

CDR3 nucleotide sequence: TGTGCCAGCAGCTTCGGTCAGGCCACTGAAGCTTTCTTT. Its protein product is CASSFGQATEAFF. This sequence joins TRBV7-6 and TRBJ1-1; unclear D gene. Germline V CDR1 and CDR2: SGHVS, FNYEAQ. This CDR3 spans 13 amino acids. The V and J ends lost 3 bases and 4 bases respectively, with 9 bases between them.

This clone appeared once. The chain combines TRBV15 with TRBJ1-4; D is unclear. Germline CDR1 reads LNHNV; CDR2 reads YYDKDF (reference sequence). CDR3 length: 12 amino acids. V was clipped by 6 bases and J by 4 bases, with 6 bases between them. Here the CDR3 DNA reads TGTGCCACCAGACGGGTTAATGAAAAACTGTTTTTT. Its translation is CATRRVNEKLFF.

CDR3 loop: CASSQEPGQSYEQYF. DNA of the CDR3: TGCGCCAGCAGCCAAGAACCGGGACAGAGCTACGAGCAGTACTTC. This chain joins TRBV4-3 and TRBJ2-7, with 7 bases matching TRBD1. In germline, CDR1 is LGHNA, CDR2 YSLEER. Trimming took 0 bases from V and 3 from J; bases not matched to a gene: 5. CDR3 size: 15 residues.

V is TRBV5-1 and J is TRBJ2-3; 15 positions agree with TRBD2. Germline V gene sequence: CDR1 SGHRS, CDR2 YFSETQ. J lost 2 bases, V lost 4 bases, and 8 bases had no gene match. The CDR3 extends over 18 amino acids. The CDR3 nucleotides read TGCGCCAGCAGCCATGGACTAGCGGGAGGGCCGCCCACAGATACGCAGTATTTT. Its protein product is CASSHGLAGGPPTDTQYF.

This chain uses TRBV10-3 with TRBJ1-2, with D possibly TRBD1 on 6 matching bases. Germline CDR1 and CDR2: ENHRY and SYGVKD. The CDR3 consists of 14 residues. Deletions cut 7 bases from V and 3 bases from J, with 15 bases between. The CDR3 here is CAITGGGPDYGYTF. CDR3 coding DNA: TGTGCCATCACCGGGGGGGGCCCAGACTATGGCTACACCTTC.

The V call is TRBV5-4, the J call TRBJ2-1, with 9 bases lining up with TRBD2. The CDR3 consists of 17 residues. V trimming: 0 bases; J trimming: 9 bases; junction bases outside the gene matches: 13. From germline, CDR1 is SGHNT and CDR2 YYREEE (reference sequence). The CDR3 DNA reads as TGTGCCAGCAGCTTGGCCGTTGGAGCGGGAGGAGGTGGTGAGCAGTTCTTC. It yields the protein CASSLAVGAGGGGEQFF.

The chain uses TRBV11-2 and TRBJ2-3; 9 nucleotides match TRBD2. The CDR3 sequence is 18 residues long. With 3 bases clipped from V and 2 bases from J, the junction kept 12 bases outside the gene matches. Germline V gene sequence: CDR1 SGHAT, CDR2 FQNNGV. The CDR3 coding sequence is TGTGCCAGCAGCTTCTCTAGGCGGGGCGGGAGGGCCACAGATACGCAGTATTTT. This sequence encodes CASSFSRRGGRATDTQYF.

The genes are TRBV11-3 and TRBJ2-7; 8 bases are a match to TRBD1. CDR3 size: 15 residues. In germline, CDR1 is SGHNT, CDR2 YENEEA. The CDR3 spells CPTPSRRGLTYEQYF. CDR3 DNA: TGTCCTACCCCCTCTCGCAGGGGGCTTACCTACGAGCAGTACTTC.

The J gene is TRBJ1-2, the V gene TRBV4-2; TRBD1 matches at 9 bases. The CDR3 sequence is 15 residues long. The V and J ends lost 0 bases and 8 bases, in that order; junction bases with no gene match: 7. Per germline, CDR1 LGHNA and CDR2 YNFKEQ. The CDR3 here is CASSQENRGRIGYTF. In DNA, the CDR3 is TGTGCCAGCAGCCAAGAAAACAGGGGGCGAATAGGCTACACCTTC.

V is TRBV7-2 and J is TRBJ2-7, with 8 bases aligning to TRBD1. The germline V gene encodes CDR1 SGHTA and CDR2 FQGNSA. V gave up 5 bases and J gave up 2 bases; unmatched junction bases: 8. The CDR3 is 15 residues long. CDR3 protein: CASSDRQGSPYEQYF. The CDR3 DNA sequence: TGTGCCAGCAGCGACCGACAGGGGTCCCCCTACGAGCAGTACTTC.

This clone was seen once. The chain joins TRBV29-1 to TRBJ1-1; unclear D gene. This CDR3 contains 13 residues. Germline V CDR1 and CDR2: SQVTM, ANQGSEA. V lost 7 bases to trimming and J lost 4 bases, with 16 bases between them. The CDR3 region has the DNA TGCAGCGCCCAGTTCGGGGAGGGCACTGAAGCTTTCTTT. This translates into CSAQFGEGTEAFF.